This T cell receptor (beta chain) stems from a study of control samples from healthy donors and cancer patients. The protocol was immunoSEQ multiplex PCR, while the TCRdb copy is restricted to in-frame clones and leaves out a portion. This table holds roughly 95,000 clones, more than 85% found once. The CDR3 loop spans 14 amino acids. Germline values: CDR1 ENHRY, CDR2 SYGVKD. Unmatched junction bases numbered 7, after V lost 7 bases and J lost 7 bases. Specimen: blood. The chain carries TRBV10-3 and TRBJ2-1; TRBD2 aligns across 10 bases. This sequence originates from a woman aged 30 to 39 in good health. The CDR3 coding sequence is TGTGCCATCACTAGCGGGGGTGGTGGGAATGAGCAGTTCTTC. Protein sequence: CAITSGGGGNEQFF.